The 25 T cell receptor beta chains presented below share a single source sample, sequenced in a study of response to subunit inactivated influenza vaccine. MiXCR, run by TCRdb on the RT-PCR reads, gives a single entry per CDR3 protein. The table lists around 760,000 distinct CDR3 sequences, 14% of them singletons. This material consisted of PBMCs from blood, taken less than 15 days before vaccination. These TCRs come from a man aged 50-59 years who received an inactivated influenza vaccine.

In its sample, this clonotype was seen many times. The chain joins TRBV5-1 to TRBJ2-2; no definite D call. CDR1 is SGHRS and CDR2 is YFSETQ in the germline V gene. The CDR3 has 14 residues. Trimming left V 5 bases short and J 0 bases short, with 8 bases between. The DNA for the CDR3 is TGCGCCAGCAGTGGGCAACCGAACACCGGGGAGCTGTTTTTT. This gives the protein CASSGQPNTGELFF.

The J gene is TRBJ2-2, the V gene TRBV12-3 or TRBV12-4; possibly TRBD1 or TRBD2 for D (5 bases each). The germline V and J ends were trimmed by 6 bases and 8 bases, with 19 bases remaining between them. The CDR3 consists of 15 residues. The DNA of the CDR3 is TGTGCCAGCAGGGGGACGGGGTCGAATACGGGGGAGCTGTTTTTT. It encodes CASRGTGSNTGELFF.

This clonotype was seen a few times. This chain uses TRBV29-1 with TRBJ1-1; TRBD1 is a possible D gene (6 bases). Germline CDR1 and CDR2: SQVTM and ANQGSEA. The V end lost 6 bases, the J end lost 4 bases, and 12 bases lay between the germline ends. CDR3 length: 12 amino acids. The CDR3 sequence is CSVGGGGTEAFF. In DNA, the CDR3 is TGCAGCGTCGGGGGAGGGGGCACTGAAGCTTTCTTT.

This clonotype has only a few counts. V is TRBV20-1 and J is TRBJ2-2; a weak D match, TRBD2 (5 bases). The CDR3 contains 16 residues. Germline V gene data show CDR1 as DFQATT and CDR2 as SNEGSKA (reference sequence). V dropped 0 bases and J dropped 2 bases, with 13 bases sitting between them. The CDR3 bases are TGCAGTGCTAGAGAGCCGGGAACCTTTAACACCGGGGAGCTGTTTTTT. Amino acids: CSAREPGTFNTGELFF.

This clonotype showed up just a few times. The rearrangement uses TRBV27 and TRBJ1-3; D unclear. CDR3 size: 16 residues. Per germline, CDR1 MNHEY and CDR2 SMNVEV (reference sequence). Trimming removed 0 bases at V and 4 bases at J, with 13 bases between. The CDR3 region is CASSLSMGFSGNTIYF. DNA of the CDR3: TGTGCCAGCAGTTTATCGATGGGGTTTTCCGGAAACACCATATATTTT.

This clonotype was counted at least ten times. The rearrangement uses TRBV12-3 or TRBV12-4 and TRBJ2-3; D gene ambiguous. This CDR3 is built from 15 residues. V dropped 7 bases and J dropped 2 bases, with 16 bases sitting between them. CDR3 protein: CASTKTRTPTDTQYF. The CDR3, as DNA: TGTGCCAGCACCAAGACCCGAACCCCCACAGATACGCAGTATTTT.

This chain links TRBV5-1 with TRBJ1-6; D not resolved. V lost 2 bases and J lost 5, with 14 bases in between. Germline CDR1 SGHRS, CDR2 YFSETQ. This CDR3 comprises 16 residues. The CDR3 nucleotides read TGCGCCAGCAGCTTTGGCCGGACGGATAATAATTCACCCCTCCACTTT. Amino acids: CASSFGRTDNNSPLHF.

This clonotype was counted a few times. V usage is TRBV7-2 and J usage is TRBJ2-2; a weak D match, TRBD2 (5 bases). Germline CDR1 reads SGHTA; CDR2 reads FQGNSA. The CDR3 extends over 14 amino acids. V was cut by 1 base and J by 7 bases, with 10 bases left in between. CDR3: CASSLGSVVGELFF. The DNA for the CDR3 is TGTGCCAGCAGCTTAGGTAGCGTGGTCGGGGAGCTGTTTTTT.

The rearrangement uses TRBV20-1 and TRBJ1-1; D is unresolved. Germline loops: CDR1 DFQATT, CDR2 SNEGSKA (reference sequence). The CDR3 runs to 14 residues. Trimming shortened V by 7 bases and J by 1 base, and 16 bases separated the two germline ends. CDR3 amino acids: CSVSEAWQNTEAFF. The CDR3 bases are TGCAGTGTAAGCGAGGCCTGGCAGAACACTGAAGCTTTCTTT.

At least ten counts were recorded for this clonotype. V is TRBV7-2 and J is TRBJ2-1; 10 positions match TRBD1. The V gene's germline CDR1 is SGHTA and CDR2 FQGNSA. V dropped 5 bases and J dropped 9; count of bases not matched to a gene: 7. The CDR3 covers 14 residues. CDR3 in DNA: TGTGCCAGCAGCGCCCGACAGGGGGCTAGTGAGCAGTTCTTC. It translates to CASSARQGASEQFF.

This clonotype was seen a few times. This sequence joins TRBV7-9 and TRBJ2-5; D is tentatively TRBD1 or TRBD2 (6 bases each). The CDR3 sequence is 15 residues long. Per germline, CDR1 SEHNR and CDR2 FQNEAQ (reference sequence). Trimming removed 0 bases at V and 2 bases at J, with 10 bases between. The CDR3 DNA is TGTGCCAGCAGCTTAGCGGGGGGCCTACAAGAGACCCAGTACTTC. Protein sequence: CASSLAGGLQETQYF.

This clonotype was detected ten times or more. The chain links TRBV2 to TRBJ2-4; TRBD1 might be the D (6 bases). Germline V gene sequence: CDR1 SNHLY, CDR2 FYNNEI. Trimming took off 6 bases at V and 3 bases at J, with 15 bases between the two ends. This CDR3 is 15 amino acids long. CDR3 nucleotides: TGTGCCAGCAGAGACACCGGGACAAGCAAAAACATTCAGTACTTC. Protein: CASRDTGTSKNIQYF.

This clonotype has ten or more counts. V gene TRBV5-1 combines with J gene TRBJ2-7, with TRBD1 matching 8 bases. There are 13 residues in the CDR3. The trim removed 2 bases at V and 6 bases at J, leaving 4 bases unmatched. Germline V CDR1 and CDR2: SGHRS, YFSETQ. The CDR3 protein is CASSFGQGGEQYF. The CDR3 DNA reads TGCGCCAGCAGCTTTGGACAGGGCGGCGAGCAGTACTTC.

There are many counts of this clonotype. CDR3 DNA sequence: TGCGCCAGCAGCGATGGGGGGGGCACAGATACGCAGTATTTT. This gives the protein CASSDGGGTDTQYF. The rearrangement uses TRBV5-1 and TRBJ2-3, with 7 nucleotides matching TRBD2. The CDR3 has 14 residues. From germline, CDR1 is SGHRS and CDR2 YFSETQ. After removal of 4 bases from V and 1 base from J, the junction contained 3 bases not matched to a gene.

The chain uses TRBV6-1 and TRBJ1-3; maybe TRBD1 (5 bases). The germline gives CDR1 MNHNS, CDR2 SASEGT. CDR3 length equals 17 residues. The ends were cut back, 4 bases at V and 3 bases at J, with 19 bases in the middle. The DNA for the CDR3 is TGTGCCAGCAGTGCGTACTCAGGGTCCCTTGATGGAAACACCATATATTTT. This sequence encodes CASSAYSGSLDGNTIYF.

The chain has TRBV5-6 and TRBJ2-7; 7 bases are shared with TRBD1. This CDR3 has 15 amino acids. The junction had 7 bases not matched to a gene; V was cut back by 4 bases and J by 0 bases. Germline values: CDR1 SGHDT, CDR2 YYEEEE. CDR3 in amino acids: CASSGPRQGSYEQYF. Written as DNA, the CDR3 is TGTGCCAGCAGCGGTCCCCGACAGGGCTCCTACGAGCAGTACTTC.

This clonotype was detected a few times. This chain uses TRBV9 with TRBJ2-7; TRBD1 aligns across 7 bases. The V and J ends lost 3 bases and 2 bases, in that order; junction bases with no gene match: 8. Per germline, CDR1 SGDLS and CDR2 YYNGEE. This CDR3 is 15 amino acids long. The CDR3 bases are TGTGCCAGCAGCGCCTCCGGGACAGCCACCTACGAGCAGTACTTC. This translates into CASSASGTATYEQYF.

Many counts were recorded for this clonotype. The chain recombines TRBV20-1 with TRBJ1-5; D unclear. The V end was cut by 0 bases, the J end by 7 bases, with 13 bases between. Germline V gene sequence: CDR1 DFQATT, CDR2 SNEGSKA (reference sequence). CDR3 length: 14 residues. The DNA of the CDR3 is TGCAGTGCTAGAGAAGGTCCGGGAGGCCAGCCCCAGCATTTT. Amino acids: CSAREGPGGQPQHF.

This clonotype came up many times. The gene calls are TRBV20-1 and TRBJ2-4; D is uncertain. From germline, CDR1 is DFQATT and CDR2 SNEGSKA (reference sequence). Trimming removed 6 bases from V and 0 bases from J, with 12 bases in between. The CDR3 spans 14 residues. The CDR3 bases are TGCAGTGCCCCCCACCACTTAGCCAAAAACATTCAGTACTTC. Protein product: CSAPHHLAKNIQYF.

The rearrangement links TRBV29-1 to TRBJ2-3; no clear D gene. The V and J ends lost 4 bases and 0 bases respectively, with 11 bases between them. CDR3 length: 14 amino acids. CDR1 and CDR2 from the germline V gene are SQVTM and ANQGSEA. In nucleotides, the CDR3 is TGCAGCGTTGGTGTCAGTCCTAGCACAGATACGCAGTATTTT. Its translation: CSVGVSPSTDTQYF.

In its sample, this clonotype was seen a few times. The rearrangement joins TRBV27 to TRBJ2-7; D call uncertain. This CDR3 is built from 12 residues. V was cut by 6 bases and J by 2 bases, with 8 bases left in between. Germline CDR1 is MNHEY and CDR2 is SMNVEV (reference sequence). CDR3 sequence (DNA): TGTGCCAGCAGACAAAATACCTACGAGCAGTACTTC. The encoded protein is CASRQNTYEQYF.

The sample holds a few counts of this clonotype. The rearrangement uses TRBV5-4 and TRBJ2-3, with TRBD2 matching over 10 bases. V lost 5 bases and J lost 4; bases outside the gene matches: 13. The germline V gene encodes CDR1 SGHNT and CDR2 YYREEE (reference sequence). The CDR3 is made up of 17 amino acids. CDR3 sequence (DNA): TGTGCCAGCAGTGGTTCTGGAGCGGGAGGGCCCCCAGATACGCAGTATTTT. Translating it yields CASSGSGAGGPPDTQYF.

This clonotype occurred a few times. The gene calls are TRBV5-1 and TRBJ2-1, with 10 bases aligning to TRBD2. This CDR3 is 15 amino acids long. The junction had 11 bases not matched to a gene; V was cut back by 6 bases and J by 8 bases. Germline lookup yields CDR1 SGHRS and CDR2 YFSETQ. Written as DNA, the CDR3 is TGCGCCAGCACCTCCGGGACTAGCGATATCGATGAGCAGTTCTTC. Protein product: CASTSGTSDIDEQFF.

This clonotype was observed a handful of times. The rearrangement links TRBV11-2 to TRBJ1-5; the D is unclear. V was trimmed by 5 bases and J by 2 bases, leaving 10 bases between them. The CDR3 loop spans 14 amino acids. CDR1 is SGHAT and CDR2 is FQNNGV in the germline V gene. CDR3 in DNA: TGTGCCAGCAGCCGGACCGTCGGCAATCAGCCCCAGCATTTT. Translating it yields CASSRTVGNQPQHF.

The chain employs TRBV7-9 and TRBJ2-7; 7 bases fit TRBD2. Germline CDR1 and CDR2: SEHNR and FQNEAQ (reference sequence). V was clipped by 5 bases and J by 2 bases; unmatched bases: 6. This CDR3 contains 14 residues. This CDR3 is CASSHGGKPYEQYF. The CDR3 nucleotides are TGTGCCAGCAGCCACGGGGGGAAACCCTACGAGCAGTACTTC.